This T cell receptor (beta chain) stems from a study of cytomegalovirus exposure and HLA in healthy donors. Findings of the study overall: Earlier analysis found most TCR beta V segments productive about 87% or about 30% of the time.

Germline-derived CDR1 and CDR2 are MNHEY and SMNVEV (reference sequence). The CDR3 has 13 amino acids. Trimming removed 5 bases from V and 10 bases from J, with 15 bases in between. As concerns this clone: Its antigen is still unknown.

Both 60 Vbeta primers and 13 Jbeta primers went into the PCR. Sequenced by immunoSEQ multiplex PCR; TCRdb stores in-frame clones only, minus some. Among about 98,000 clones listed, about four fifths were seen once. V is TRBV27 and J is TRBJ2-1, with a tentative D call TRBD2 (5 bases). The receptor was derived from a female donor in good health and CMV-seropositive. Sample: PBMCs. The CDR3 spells CASSGPPSGEQFF. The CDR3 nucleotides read TGTGCCAGCAGTGGACCCCCCAGCGGCGAGCAGTTCTTC.